The sequence of this TCR beta chain was determined in a study of CD8 T cells in ankylosing spondylitis. This clonotype has only a few counts. Its antigen is still unknown. Sequence at one end of the junction differs from germline and may be a read error. General study points: Seemingly characteristic of ankylosing spondylitis blood was a TCR beta motif consisting of several highly homologous variants. Significant enrichment of disease-linked clones was reportedly seen in matched ankylosing spondylitis synovial fluid.

Making the TCR beta libraries involved quantitative 5'-RACE with molecular barcodes. MiXCR, applied by TCRdb to the 5' RACE reads, yields one record per CDR3 protein. Of under 850,000 distinct CDR3 sequences listed, roughly 19% are singletons. The germline V gene has CDR1 LGHDT and CDR2 YNNKEL (reference sequence). CDR3 length: 16 amino acids. The chain recombines TRBV3-1 with TRBJ2-7; D remains unclear. This TCR derives from a male donor with ankylosing spondylitis. Sequenced input: blood, either unsorted or a sorted T cell fraction (not recorded which). Here the CDR3 DNA reads TGCGCCAGCAGCTCGCATGCCGACTGGACGTCCTACGAGCAGTACTTC. This encodes CASSSHADWTSYEQYF.